This TCR beta chain was recorded in a study of identifying expanded T cells in peripheral blood. Here immunoSEQ multiplex PCR was the method, and the copy in TCRdb shows in-frame clones only, minus some. The table lists around 91,000 clones, 88% of them singletons. The germline V gene has CDR1 SGHAT and CDR2 FQNNGV. The CDR3 spans 16 residues. Trimming pared 8 bases from V and 3 bases from J, leaving 22 bases between. This clone appeared once. This chain connects TRBV11-2 to TRBJ2-5; D is perhaps TRBD1 or TRBD2 (7 bases each). Sequenced input: blood. The clonotype comes from a person aged 18 to 70 in good health. The CDR3 coding sequence is TGTGCCAGCCGCAGGGGGAGGGGGTCCGGGGAAGAGACCCAGTACTTC. Its protein product is CASRRGRGSGEETQYF. The full variable domain, with the rest looked up from reference TRBV11-2 and TRBJ2-5, is EAGVAQSPRYKIIEKRQSVAFWCNPISGHATLYWYQQILGQGPKLLIQFQNNGVVDDSQLPKDRFSAERLKGVDSTLKIQPAKLEDSAVYLCASRRGRGSGEETQYFGPGTRLLVL.